The 10 T cell receptor beta chains in this list originate from one sample, sequenced in a study of blood T cell repertoires in COVID-19. Profiled with immunoSEQ multiplex PCR; TCRdb holds only in-frame clones, not every one. The repertoire consists of 97,000 or so clones, with around 90% occurring once and the leading ten covering 1.9%. Specimen: peripheral blood. Every receptor here comes from a woman aged 45-65 years with COVID-19, enrolled during active disease.

This sequence joins TRBV4-2 and TRBJ1-2; D might be TRBD1 (5 bases). Trimming left V 0 bases short and J 4 bases short, with 24 bases between. Per germline, CDR1 LGHNA and CDR2 YNFKEQ. This CDR3 is built from 19 residues. The CDR3 DNA sequence: TGTGCCAGCAGCCAAGATCCGGGGGGGTTTGGTTCCACGGGCTATGGCTACACCTTC. It translates to CASSQDPGGFGSTGYGYTF.

This chain links TRBV2 with TRBJ2-5; D may be TRBD1 (5 bases). The V end was cut by 6 bases, the J end by 2 bases, with 13 bases between. Germline V gene sequence: CDR1 SNHLY, CDR2 FYNNEI. The CDR3 consists of 14 residues. The CDR3 sequence: CASSLRTTQETQYF. The CDR3 DNA sequence: TGTGCCAGCAGCCTAAGGACAACTCAAGAGACCCAGTACTTC.

With regard to this clone: The junction shows a germline mismatch at one end, possibly a read error. This chain joins TRBV5-1 and TRBJ1-1; a weak D match, TRBD1 (5 bases). The CDR3 consists of 11 residues. Germline CDR1 is SGHRS and CDR2 is YFSETQ. In DNA form, the CDR3 reads TGCGCCAGCAGCGAGGGGCGGGGGGTAACTTTT. It codes for CASSEGRGVTF.

In this sample, this clone turned up once. This chain connects TRBV7-2 to TRBJ2-4, with 9 nucleotides matching TRBD2. The CDR3 has 17 residues. Unmatched junction bases numbered 10, after V lost 1 base and J lost 6 bases. Germline assignment: CDR1 SGHTA and CDR2 FQGNSA. The CDR3 protein is CASSLVSGGTIGNIQYF. DNA for the CDR3: TGTGCCAGCAGCTTAGTCAGCGGGGGGACCATAGGAAACATTCAGTACTTC.

This clone was seen just once. This specimen includes other DNA sequences encoding the same CDR3. The genes are TRBV5-1 and TRBJ1-3; D not resolved. In germline, CDR1 is SGHRS, CDR2 YFSETQ. The germline V and J ends were trimmed by 0 bases and 0 bases, with 4 bases remaining between them. The CDR3 spans 14 residues. Here the CDR3 DNA reads TGCGCCAGCAGCTTGGGCAGCTCTGGAAACACCATATATTTT. It specifies CASSLGSSGNTIYF. Full variable domain (remainder filled in from reference TRBV5-1 and TRBJ1-3): KAGVTQTPRYLIKTRGQQVTLSCSPISGHRSVSWYQQTPGQGLQFLFEYFSETQRNKGNFPGRFSGRQFSNSRSEMNVSTLELGDSALYLCASSLGSSGNTIYFGEGSWLTVV.

J is TRBJ1-1 and V is TRBV19; 7 nucleotides line up with TRBD1. The CDR3 spans 14 residues. V trimming: 1 base; J trimming: 2 bases; junction bases outside the gene matches: 1. CDR1 and CDR2 from the germline V gene are LNHDA and SQIVND (reference sequence). CDR3 nucleotide sequence: TGTGCCAGTAGTATAGGACAGGGAAACACTGAAGCTTTCTTT. It specifies CASSIGQGNTEAFF.

The chain has TRBV7-9 and TRBJ1-1, with a tentative D call TRBD1 (5 bases). The germline CDR1 and CDR2 sequences are SEHNR and FQNEAQ (reference sequence). The length of the CDR3 is 14 residues. V lost 5 bases and J 5 bases, leaving 15 bases between the germline ends. Here the CDR3 reads CASSDHGGRTEAFF. The CDR3 nucleotides are TGTGCCAGCAGCGACCACGGGGGTAGAACTGAAGCTTTCTTT.

Here the CDR3 DNA reads TGTGCCTGGAGTCGGGGGGATACCTCCTACGAGCAGTACTTC. Protein product: CAWSRGDTSYEQYF. V gene TRBV30 combines with J gene TRBJ2-7; 7 bases align to TRBD2. This CDR3 is 14 amino acids long. Germline V gives CDR1 GTSNPN, CDR2 SVGIG (reference sequence). Trimming removed 2 bases from V and 0 bases from J; junction bases left unmatched: 4.

V usage is TRBV3-1 (or the pseudogene TRBV3-2) and J usage is TRBJ1-1; D unclear. Germline lookup yields CDR1 LGHDT and CDR2 YNNKEL (reference sequence). Trimming shortened V by 2 bases and J by 1 base, and 8 bases separated the two germline ends. This CDR3 is built from 14 residues. The CDR3 DNA reads as TGTGCCAGCAGCCAATCGATTAGGAACACTGAAGCTTTCTTT. The encoded protein is CASSQSIRNTEAFF.

The gene calls are TRBV9 and TRBJ2-2; D perhaps matches TRBD2 (6 bases). The CDR3 extends over 14 amino acids. Trimming stripped 3 bases from V and 4 bases from J, with 10 bases between. Germline-derived CDR1 and CDR2 are SGDLS and YYNGEE. The CDR3 DNA sequence: TGTGCCAGCAGCGGTAGCGGCATCACCGGGGAGCTGTTTTTT. This codes for CASSGSGITGELFF.